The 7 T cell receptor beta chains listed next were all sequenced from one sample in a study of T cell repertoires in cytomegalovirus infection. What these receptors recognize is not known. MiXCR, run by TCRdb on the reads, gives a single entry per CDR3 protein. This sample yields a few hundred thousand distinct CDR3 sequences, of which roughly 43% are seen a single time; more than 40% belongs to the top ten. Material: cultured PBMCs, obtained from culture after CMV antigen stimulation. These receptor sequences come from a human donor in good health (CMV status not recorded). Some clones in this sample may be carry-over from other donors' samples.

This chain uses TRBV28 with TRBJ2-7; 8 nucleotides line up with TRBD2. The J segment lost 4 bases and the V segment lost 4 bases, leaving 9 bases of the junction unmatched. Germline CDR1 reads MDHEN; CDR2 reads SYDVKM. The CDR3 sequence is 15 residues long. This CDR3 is CASSSLRGAGYEQYF. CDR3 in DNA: TGTGCCAGCAGTTCCCTGCGGGGGGCCGGGTACGAGCAGTACTTC.

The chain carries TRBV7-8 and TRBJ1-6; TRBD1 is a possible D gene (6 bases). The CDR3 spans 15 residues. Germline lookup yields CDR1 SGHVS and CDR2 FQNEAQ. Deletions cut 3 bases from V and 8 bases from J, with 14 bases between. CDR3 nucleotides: TGTGCCAGCAGCTTCCTCGACAGGCGAGATTCACCCCTCCACTTT. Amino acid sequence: CASSFLDRRDSPLHF.

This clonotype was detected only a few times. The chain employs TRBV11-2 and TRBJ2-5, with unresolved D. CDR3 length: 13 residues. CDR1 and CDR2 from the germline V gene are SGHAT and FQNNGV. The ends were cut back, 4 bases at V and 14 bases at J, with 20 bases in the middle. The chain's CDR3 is CASSSMEETTNYF. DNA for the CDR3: TGTGCCAGCAGCTCGATGGAAGAGACAACAAACTACTTC.

CDR3 loop: CASSNRFRPGSRRNTEAFF. CDR3 nucleotides: TGTGCCAGTAGTAATCGGTTTAGACCGGGAAGTCGGAGGAACACTGAAGCTTTCTTT. The chain is built from TRBV19 and TRBJ1-1; no clear D. CDR1 LNHDA and CDR2 SQIVND come from the germline V gene (reference sequence). CDR3 size: 19 residues. Deletions cut 4 bases from V and 1 base from J, with 25 bases between.

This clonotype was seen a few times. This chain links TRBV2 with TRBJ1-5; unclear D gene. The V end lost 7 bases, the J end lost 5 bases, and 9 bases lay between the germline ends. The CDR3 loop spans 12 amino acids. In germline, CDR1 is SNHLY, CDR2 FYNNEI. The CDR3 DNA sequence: TGTGCCAGCACGGACGGAGATCAGCCCCAGCATTTT. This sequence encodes CASTDGDQPQHF. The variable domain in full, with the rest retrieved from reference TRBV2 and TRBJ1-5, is EPEVTQTPSHQVTQMGQEVILRCVPISNHLYFYWYRQILGQKVEFLVSFYNNEISEKSEIFDDQFSVERPDGSNFTLKIRSTKLEDSAMYFCASTDGDQPQHFGDGTRLSIL.

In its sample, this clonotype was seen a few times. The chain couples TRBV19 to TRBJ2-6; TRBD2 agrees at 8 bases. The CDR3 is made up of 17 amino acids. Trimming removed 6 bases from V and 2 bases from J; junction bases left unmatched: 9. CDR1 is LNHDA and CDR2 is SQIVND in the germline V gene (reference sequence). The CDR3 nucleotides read TGTGCCAGTAGCCGTCGGGGGGGGCTACCTGGGGCCAACGTCCTGACTTTC. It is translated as CASSRRGGLPGANVLTF.

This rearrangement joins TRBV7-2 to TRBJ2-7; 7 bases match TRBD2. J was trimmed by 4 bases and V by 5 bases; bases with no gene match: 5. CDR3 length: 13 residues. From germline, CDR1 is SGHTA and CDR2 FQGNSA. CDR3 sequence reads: CASSRSGKYEQYF. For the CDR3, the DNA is TGTGCCAGCAGCCGGAGCGGGAAGTACGAGCAGTACTTC.